This T cell receptor (beta chain) was identified in a study of blood T cell repertoires in COVID-19. Study-level background: In each case, the material was cDNA or gDNA derived from T cells, B-cell-depleted T cells, or PBMCs.

Source study methods: Reference gene primers were amplified, and this amplification served to estimate nucleated cell counts. The repertoire was sequenced with immunoSEQ multiplex PCR; TCRdb's copy has only in-frame clones and lacks some. That table is the source of V, J and clone size, and D and trimming were worked out from the DNA. The sample gives 250,000 to 350,000 clones, about 89% of which show up once; around 0.8% is in the top ten. The V and J ends lost 6 bases and 5 bases, in that order; junction bases with no gene match: 7. The length of the CDR3 is 14 residues. The germline V gene has CDR1 LNHDA and CDR2 SQIVND (reference sequence).

This TCR derives from a man aged 25 to 40 with acute or convalescent COVID-19. Sequencing was done on a sample of peripheral blood. This chain links TRBV19 with TRBJ1-5, with 7 bases fitting TRBD1. CDR3 DNA sequence: TGTGCCAGTAGCCGACAGGGCCTCGATCAGCCCCAGCATTTT. Encoded protein: CASSRQGLDQPQHF.